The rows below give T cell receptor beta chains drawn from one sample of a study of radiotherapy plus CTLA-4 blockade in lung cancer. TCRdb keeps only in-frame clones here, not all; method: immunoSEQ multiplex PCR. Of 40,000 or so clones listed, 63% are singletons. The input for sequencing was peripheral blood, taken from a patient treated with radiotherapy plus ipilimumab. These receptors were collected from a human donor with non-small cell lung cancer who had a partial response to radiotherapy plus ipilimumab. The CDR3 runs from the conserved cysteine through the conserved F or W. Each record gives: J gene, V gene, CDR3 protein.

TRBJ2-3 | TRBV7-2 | CASSATSGDTDTQYF
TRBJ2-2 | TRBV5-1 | CASSLLAGGLGHGELFF
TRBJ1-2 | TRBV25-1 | CASSPGKLHYGYTF
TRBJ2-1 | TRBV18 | CASSPPSREDEQFF
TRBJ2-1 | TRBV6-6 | CASSYTGGGEQFF
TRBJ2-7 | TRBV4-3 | CASSQETSGGAYEQYF
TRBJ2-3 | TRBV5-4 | CASSLDLTRTDTQYF
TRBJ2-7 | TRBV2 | CASTGSYEQYF
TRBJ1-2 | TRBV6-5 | CASSLQGANYGYTF
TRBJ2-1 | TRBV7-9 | CASRGWGGGYNEQFF
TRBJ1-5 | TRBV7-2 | CASSQTLQPQHF
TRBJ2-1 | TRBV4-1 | CASSQSGTSRVNEQFF
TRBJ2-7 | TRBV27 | CASSKNRDSSYEQYF
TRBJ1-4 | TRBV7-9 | CASSLTGGGNEKLFF
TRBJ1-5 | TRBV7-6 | CASSKGGNQPQHF
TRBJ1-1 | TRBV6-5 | CASSPPAGAEAFF
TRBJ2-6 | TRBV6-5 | CASSYDSSGANVLTF
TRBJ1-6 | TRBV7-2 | CASSPRRDASPLHF
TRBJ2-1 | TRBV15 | CATSRDLAGNRYNEQFF
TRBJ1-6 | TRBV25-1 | CASSPATGLNSPLHF
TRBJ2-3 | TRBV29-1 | CSVVRTGADTQYF
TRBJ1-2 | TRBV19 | CAGSIRVSVNYGYTF
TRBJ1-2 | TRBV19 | CASRQPGQGNYGYTF
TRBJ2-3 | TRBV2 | CASRTGFGGDTQYF
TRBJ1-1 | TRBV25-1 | CASSEGDSLTVMNTEAFF
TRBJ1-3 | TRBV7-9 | CASSLTGTALNTIYF
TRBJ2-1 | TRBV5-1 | CASSFYNGQFF
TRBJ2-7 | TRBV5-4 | CASSSGTARYEQYF
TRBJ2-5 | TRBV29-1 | CSVRLAAETQYF
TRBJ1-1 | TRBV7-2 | CASSLQQGADTEAFF
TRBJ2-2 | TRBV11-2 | CASSYRGQAGELFF
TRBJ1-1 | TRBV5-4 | CASSRFGQPNTEAFF
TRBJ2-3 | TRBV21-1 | CASSCELAVRDTQYF
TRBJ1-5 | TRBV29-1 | CSAGGRNQPQHF
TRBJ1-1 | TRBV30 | CAWSVGGGITEAFF
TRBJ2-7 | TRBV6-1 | CASKKVGLYYEQYF
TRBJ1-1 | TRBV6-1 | CGTEHENTEAFF
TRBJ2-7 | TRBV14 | CASSQDRVVGHEQYF
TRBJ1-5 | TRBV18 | CASSDSNSNQPQHF
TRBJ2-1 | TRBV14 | CASSQAAGGGNEQFF
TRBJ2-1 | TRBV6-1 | CASSEAWDRFRFF
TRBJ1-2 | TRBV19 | CASSMEGINYGYTF
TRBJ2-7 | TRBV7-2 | CASSLGAGGYYEQYF
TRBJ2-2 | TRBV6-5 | CASERDAGTGELFF
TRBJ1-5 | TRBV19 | CASSRRDRGGNQPQHF
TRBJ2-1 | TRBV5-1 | CASSLTGQGAFEQFF
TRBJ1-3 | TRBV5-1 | CASSLDATGTGNTIYF
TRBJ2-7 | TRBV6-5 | CASSLGAHLDF
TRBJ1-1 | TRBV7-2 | CASSPGGGFSVEAFF
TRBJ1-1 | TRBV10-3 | CAISESRGLAFF
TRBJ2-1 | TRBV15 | CATSTGLAGVERNEQFF
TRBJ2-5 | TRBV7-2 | CASSSGLAGGRGQTQYF
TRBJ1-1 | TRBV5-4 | CASSQTGGRDWAFF
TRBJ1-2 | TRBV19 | CASRTTEPNYGYTF
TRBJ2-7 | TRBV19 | CASRAQEISREQYF
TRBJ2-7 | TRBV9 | CASSPAVSTYEQYF
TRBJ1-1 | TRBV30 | CAWSLRLGGEAFF
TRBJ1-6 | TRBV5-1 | CASSLEVGALGSPLHF